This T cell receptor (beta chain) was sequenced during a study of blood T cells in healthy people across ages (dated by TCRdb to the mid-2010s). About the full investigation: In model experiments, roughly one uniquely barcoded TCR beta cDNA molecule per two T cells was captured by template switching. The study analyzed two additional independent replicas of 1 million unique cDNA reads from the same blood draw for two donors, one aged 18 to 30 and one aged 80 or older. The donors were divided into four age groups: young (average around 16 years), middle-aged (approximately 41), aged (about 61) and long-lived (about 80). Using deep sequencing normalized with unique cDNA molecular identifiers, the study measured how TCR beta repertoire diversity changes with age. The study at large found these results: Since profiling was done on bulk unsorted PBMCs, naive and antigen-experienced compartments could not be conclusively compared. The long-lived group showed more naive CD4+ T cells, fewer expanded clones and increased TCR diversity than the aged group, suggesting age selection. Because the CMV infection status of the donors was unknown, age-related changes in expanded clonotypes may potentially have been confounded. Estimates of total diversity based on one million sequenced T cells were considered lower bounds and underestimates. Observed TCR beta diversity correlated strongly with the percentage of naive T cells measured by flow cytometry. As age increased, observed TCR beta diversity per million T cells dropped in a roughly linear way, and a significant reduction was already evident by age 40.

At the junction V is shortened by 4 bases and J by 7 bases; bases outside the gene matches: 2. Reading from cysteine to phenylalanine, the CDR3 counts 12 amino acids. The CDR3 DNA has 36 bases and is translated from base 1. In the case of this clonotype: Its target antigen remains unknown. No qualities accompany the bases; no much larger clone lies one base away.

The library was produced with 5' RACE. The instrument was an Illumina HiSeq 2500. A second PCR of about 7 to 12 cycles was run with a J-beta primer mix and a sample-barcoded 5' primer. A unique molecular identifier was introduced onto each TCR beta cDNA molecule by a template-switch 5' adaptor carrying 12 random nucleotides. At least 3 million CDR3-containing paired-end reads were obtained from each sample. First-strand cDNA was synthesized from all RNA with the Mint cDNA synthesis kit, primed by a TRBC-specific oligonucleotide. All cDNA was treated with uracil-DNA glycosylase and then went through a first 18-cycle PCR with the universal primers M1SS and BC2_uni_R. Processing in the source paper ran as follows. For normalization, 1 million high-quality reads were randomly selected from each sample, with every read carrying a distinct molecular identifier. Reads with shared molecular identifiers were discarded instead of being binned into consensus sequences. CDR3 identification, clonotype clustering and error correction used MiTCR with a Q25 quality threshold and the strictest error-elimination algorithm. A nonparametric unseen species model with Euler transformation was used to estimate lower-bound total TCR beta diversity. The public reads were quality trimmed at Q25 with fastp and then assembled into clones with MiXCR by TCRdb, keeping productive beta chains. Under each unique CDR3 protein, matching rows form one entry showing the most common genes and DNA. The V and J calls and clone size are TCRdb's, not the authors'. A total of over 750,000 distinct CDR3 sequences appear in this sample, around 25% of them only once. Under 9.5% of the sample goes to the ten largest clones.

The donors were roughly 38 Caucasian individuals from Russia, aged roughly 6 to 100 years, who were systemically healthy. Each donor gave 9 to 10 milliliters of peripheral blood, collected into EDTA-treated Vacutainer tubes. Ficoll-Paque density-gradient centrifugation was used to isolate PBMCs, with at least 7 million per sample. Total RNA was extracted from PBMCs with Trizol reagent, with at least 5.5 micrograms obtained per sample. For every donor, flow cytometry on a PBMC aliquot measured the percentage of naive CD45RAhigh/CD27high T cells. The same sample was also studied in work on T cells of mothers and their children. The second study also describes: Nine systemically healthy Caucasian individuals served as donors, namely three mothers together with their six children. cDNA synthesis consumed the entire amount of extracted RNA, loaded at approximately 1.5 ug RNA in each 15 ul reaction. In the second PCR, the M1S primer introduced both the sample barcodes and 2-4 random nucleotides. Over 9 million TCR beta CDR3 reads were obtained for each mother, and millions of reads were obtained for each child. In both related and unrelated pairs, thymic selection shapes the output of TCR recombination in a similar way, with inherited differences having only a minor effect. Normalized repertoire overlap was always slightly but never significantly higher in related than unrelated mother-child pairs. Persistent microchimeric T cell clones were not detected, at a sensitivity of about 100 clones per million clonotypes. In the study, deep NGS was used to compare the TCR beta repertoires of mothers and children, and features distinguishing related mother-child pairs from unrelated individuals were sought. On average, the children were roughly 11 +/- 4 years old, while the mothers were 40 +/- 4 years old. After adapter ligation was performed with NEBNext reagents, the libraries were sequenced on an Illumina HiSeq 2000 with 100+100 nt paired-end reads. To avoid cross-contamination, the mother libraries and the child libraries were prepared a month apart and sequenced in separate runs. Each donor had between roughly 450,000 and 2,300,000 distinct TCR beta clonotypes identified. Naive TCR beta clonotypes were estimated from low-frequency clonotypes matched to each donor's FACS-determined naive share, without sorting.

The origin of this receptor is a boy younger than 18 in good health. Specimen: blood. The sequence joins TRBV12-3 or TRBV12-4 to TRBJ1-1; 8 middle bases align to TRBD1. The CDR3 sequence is CASSSGGNEAFF. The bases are TGTGCCAGCAGTTCAGGGGGCAATGAAGCTTTCTTT.